Included here is one T cell receptor (beta chain) sequence, with context. TCRdb's copy holds only in-frame clones and misses some; the assay was immunoSEQ multiplex PCR. The sample has roughly 40,000 clones, approximately 88% seen once. The entry originates in a study of T cell changes during pregnancy in multiple sclerosis. This CDR3 spans 12 amino acids. The germline CDR1 and CDR2 sequences are GTSNPN and SVGIG (reference sequence). The J segment lost 6 bases and the V segment lost 2 bases, leaving 3 bases of the junction unmatched. Sequenced material: CD4+ T cells from peripheral blood mononuclear cells, taken in the first trimester of pregnancy. This chain connects TRBV30 to TRBJ2-7, with 8 bases that match TRBD1. This clonotype originated in a female donor with multiple sclerosis, enrolled in a pregnancy study. This CDR3 reads CAWSHTGGEQYF. CDR3 in DNA: TGTGCCTGGAGTCACACAGGGGGCGAGCAGTACTTC.